The 20 T cell receptor beta chains presented below share a single source sample, sequenced in a study of cytotoxic CD8 clonotypes in ibrutinib-treated CLL. Produced via immunoSEQ multiplex PCR; TCRdb's table is partial and in-frame only. The repertoire holds approximately 320,000 clones, with around 66% as singletons. Sample: PBMCs, taken after 36 months of ibrutinib treatment. The receptors originated from a human donor with chronic lymphocytic leukemia.

The chain links TRBV6-5 to TRBJ1-1; no definite D call. Germline assignment: CDR1 MNHEY and CDR2 SVGAGI. CDR3 length: 15 amino acids. Trimming cost V 2 bases and J 0 bases, with 10 bases left between them. The CDR3 DNA sequence: TGTGCCAGCAGTTACGGGTCAGGATTGAACACTGAAGCTTTCTTT. Translation: CASSYGSGLNTEAFF.

This clone came up a few times. The chain recombines TRBV7-6 with TRBJ2-2; D may be TRBD2 (5 bases). CDR1 and CDR2 (germline): SGHVS, FNYEAQ. The CDR3 extends over 12 amino acids. V was cut by 7 bases and J by 7 bases, with 10 bases left in between. CDR3 sequence (DNA): TGTGCCAGCACCCATCGGGACGGGGAGCTGTTTTTT. Its translation is CASTHRDGELFF.

This clone occurred once. This chain connects TRBV5-1 to TRBJ1-2; D not certain. The CDR3 loop spans 13 amino acids. The germline V gene encodes CDR1 SGHRS and CDR2 YFSETQ. V dropped 5 bases and J dropped 0 bases, with 8 bases sitting between them. The CDR3 region has the DNA TGCGCCAGCAGTTTGCAGGCTAACTATGGCTACACCTTC. This gives the protein CASSLQANYGYTF.

The V call is TRBV7-6, the J call TRBJ1-2; tentative D call: TRBD1 (6 bases). V lost 1 base and J 4 bases, leaving 10 bases between the germline ends. The CDR3 loop spans 14 amino acids. Germline V gene data show CDR1 as SGHVS and CDR2 as FNYEAQ. In DNA, the CDR3 is TGTGCCAGCAGCTTAGGAGGGGACATCTATGGCTACACCTTC. Its protein is CASSLGGDIYGYTF.

The genes are TRBV19 and TRBJ1-5, with D perhaps TRBD1 (6 bases). Trimming cost V 6 bases and J 4 bases, with 19 bases left between them. Germline CDR1 and CDR2: LNHDA and SQIVND (reference sequence). The CDR3 runs to 16 residues. This CDR3 is CASSMHHPGANQPQHF. The CDR3 nucleotides are TGTGCCAGTAGCATGCACCACCCAGGGGCTAATCAGCCCCAGCATTTT.

The chain uses TRBV5-1 and TRBJ2-3; D remains ambiguous. The CDR3 extends over 11 amino acids. V lost 4 bases to trimming and J lost 2 bases, with 2 bases between them. CDR1 is SGHRS, CDR2 YFSETQ, per germline. CDR3 in DNA: TGCGCCAGCAGCAACACAGATACGCAGTATTTT. This codes for CASSNTDTQYF.

The V call is TRBV11-2, the J call TRBJ2-1; D perhaps matches TRBD2 (5 bases). CDR1 and CDR2 (germline): SGHAT, FQNNGV. There are 18 residues in the CDR3. V was clipped by 1 base and J by 2 bases, with 18 bases between them. CDR3 residues: CASSLVPPSFLPYNEQFF. The CDR3 nucleotides are TGTGCCAGCAGCTTAGTCCCCCCTAGCTTTCTACCCTACAATGAGCAGTTCTTC.

This clone has more than one count but fewer than ten. The chain recombines TRBV6-5 with TRBJ2-5, with 8 nucleotides matching TRBD2. Germline V gene lookup returns CDR1 MNHEY and CDR2 SVGAGI. V shed 6 bases, J shed 9 bases, and the junction held 9 bases outside the gene matches. This CDR3 comprises 13 residues. The CDR3 region is CASRETGRGAQYF. The CDR3 DNA reads TGTGCCAGCAGAGAAACAGGGCGGGGGGCCCAGTACTTC.

This clone was counted a few times. The chain employs TRBV5-6 and TRBJ1-5; 9 bases agree with TRBD1. The CDR3 is made up of 15 amino acids. Germline V lookup: CDR1 SGHDT, CDR2 YYEEEE. The V segment lost 2 bases and the J segment 6 bases; nucleotides outside the gene matches: 6. The CDR3 DNA reads as TGTGCCAGCAGCTTCAGGACAGGGGCGGGTCAGCCCCAGCATTTT. Translated, it gives CASSFRTGAGQPQHF.

This clone appeared a few times. This chain connects TRBV9 to TRBJ1-6, with 10 bases aligning to TRBD1. This CDR3 comprises 15 residues. Germline V gene lookup returns CDR1 SGDLS and CDR2 YYNGEE. J gave up 8 bases and V 2 bases, and 4 bases lay outside the gene matches. This CDR3 reads CASSVDRGKDSPLHF. DNA of the CDR3: TGTGCCAGCAGCGTGGACAGGGGGAAGGATTCACCCCTCCACTTT.

This chain connects TRBV7-9 to TRBJ2-2; 7 nucleotides align to TRBD1. This CDR3 comprises 16 residues. V was pared by 6 bases and J by 0 bases, with 7 bases of the junction left unmatched. Germline values: CDR1 SEHNR, CDR2 FQNEAQ (reference sequence). In nucleotides, the CDR3 is TGTGCCAGCAGGAGGGGACAGCCTACGAACACCGGGGAGCTGTTTTTT. Translated, it gives CASRRGQPTNTGELFF. The variable domain in full, with the rest retrieved from reference TRBV7-9 and TRBJ2-2, is DTGVSQNPRHKITKRGQNVTFRCDPISEHNRLYWYRQTLGQGPEFLTYFQNEAQLEKSRLLSDRFSAERPKGSFSTLEIQRTEQGDSAMYLCASRRGQPTNTGELFFGEGSRLTVL.

The chain has TRBV2 and TRBJ1-6; tentatively, D is TRBD1 (6 bases). Per germline, CDR1 SNHLY and CDR2 FYNNEI. The V end lost 3 bases, the J end lost 9 bases, and 15 bases lay between the germline ends. The CDR3 consists of 15 residues. CDR3 DNA sequence: TGTGCCAGCAGTGATTTCAGGGGTTGGAGTTCACCCCTCCACTTT. It is translated as CASSDFRGWSSPLHF.

The chain carries TRBV28 and TRBJ1-2; 7 bases are a match to TRBD1. J lost 5 bases, V lost 8 bases, and 8 bases had no gene match. Germline lookup yields CDR1 MDHEN and CDR2 SYDVKM. This CDR3 is 13 amino acids long. The CDR3 DNA sequence: TGTGCCAGCGGGTCTCCGACAGGGTATGGCTACACCTTC. Its protein is CASGSPTGYGYTF.

The chain uses TRBV2 and TRBJ2-5; 10 nucleotides align to TRBD1. The germline V gene has CDR1 SNHLY and CDR2 FYNNEI. The V segment lost 7 bases and the J segment 5 bases; nucleotides outside the gene matches: 10. The CDR3 has 15 residues. CDR3 region: CASNRDRGEGETQYF. The CDR3 nucleotides are TGTGCCAGCAACCGGGACAGGGGAGAGGGGGAGACCCAGTACTTC.

This chain connects TRBV5-1 to TRBJ1-2, with no clear D. V gave up 2 bases and J gave up 1 base, with 15 bases separating them. The CDR3 runs to 16 residues. The germline V gene encodes CDR1 SGHRS and CDR2 YFSETQ. CDR3 sequence reads: CASSLGGGSLNYGYTF. The CDR3 bases are TGCGCCAGCAGCTTAGGTGGCGGCAGCCTTAACTATGGCTACACCTTC.

The chain joins TRBV2 to TRBJ1-2; 7 bases line up with TRBD1. The CDR3 covers 15 residues. Losses at the gene ends were 3 bases for V and 7 bases for J; bases not matched to a gene: 11. The V gene's germline CDR1 is SNHLY and CDR2 FYNNEI. The CDR3 loop is CASSERRGRVGGYTF. The CDR3 DNA reads TGTGCCAGCAGTGAGAGAAGGGGGCGCGTAGGTGGCTACACCTTC.

The gene calls are TRBV12-5 and TRBJ1-2; D gene ambiguous. The CDR3 sequence is 13 residues long. Germline CDR1 reads LGHNT; CDR2 reads FRNRAP. V was trimmed by 4 bases and J by 1 base, leaving 7 bases between them. CDR3 DNA: TGTGCTAGTGGTTCGCCCGATAACTATGGCTACACCTTC. Residues: CASGSPDNYGYTF.

This clone has only one observation. The CDR3 spells CASSVVADNEQFF. The CDR3, as DNA: TGTGCCAGCAGCGTAGTAGCGGACAATGAGCAGTTCTTC. The gene calls are TRBV9 and TRBJ2-1, with a tentative D call TRBD2 (6 bases). V was trimmed by 0 bases and J by 5 bases, leaving 6 bases between them. CDR3 length: 13 amino acids. The germline CDR1 and CDR2 sequences are SGDLS and YYNGEE.

The chain joins TRBV21-1 to TRBJ1-2; the table names TRBD1, a call not compared with the DNA. TRBV21-1 is an annotated pseudogene. The CDR3 is 16 residues long. The CDR3, as DNA: TGTGCCAGCAGCAAAGCCTCGACAGGAAAGGGCTATGGCTACACCTTC. Protein sequence: CASSKASTGKGYGYTF.

The rearrangement joins TRBV6-6 to TRBJ1-3; D is undetermined. Germline values: CDR1 MNHNY, CDR2 SVGAGI (reference sequence). The CDR3 contains 14 residues. V was pared by 5 bases and J by 0 bases, with 8 bases between. The CDR3 sequence: CASSPGYSGNTIYF. CDR3 nucleotides: TGTGCCAGCAGTCCGGGATACTCTGGAAACACCATATATTTT.